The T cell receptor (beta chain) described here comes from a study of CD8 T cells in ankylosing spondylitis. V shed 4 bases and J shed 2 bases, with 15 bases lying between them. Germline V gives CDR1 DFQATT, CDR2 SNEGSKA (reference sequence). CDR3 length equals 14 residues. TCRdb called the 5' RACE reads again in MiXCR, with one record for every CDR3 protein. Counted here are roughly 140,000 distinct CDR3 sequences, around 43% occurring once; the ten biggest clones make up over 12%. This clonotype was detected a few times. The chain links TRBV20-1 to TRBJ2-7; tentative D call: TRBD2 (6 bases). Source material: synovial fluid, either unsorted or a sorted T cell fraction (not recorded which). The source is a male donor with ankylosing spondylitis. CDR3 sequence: CSANRRAETYEQYF. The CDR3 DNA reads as TGCAGTGCTAACCGGAGGGCGGAGACCTACGAGCAGTACTTC.